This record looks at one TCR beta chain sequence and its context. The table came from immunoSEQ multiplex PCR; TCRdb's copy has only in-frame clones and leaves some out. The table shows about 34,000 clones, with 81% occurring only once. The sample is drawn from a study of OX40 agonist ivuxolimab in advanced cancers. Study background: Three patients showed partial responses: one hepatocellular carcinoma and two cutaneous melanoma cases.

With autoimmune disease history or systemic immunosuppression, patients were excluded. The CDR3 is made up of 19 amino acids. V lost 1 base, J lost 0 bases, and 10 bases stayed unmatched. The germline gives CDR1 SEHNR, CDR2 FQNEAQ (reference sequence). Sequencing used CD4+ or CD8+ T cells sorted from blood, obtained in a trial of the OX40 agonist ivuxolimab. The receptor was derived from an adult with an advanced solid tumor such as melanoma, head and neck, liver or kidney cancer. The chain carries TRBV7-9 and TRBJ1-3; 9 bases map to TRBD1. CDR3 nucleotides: TGTGCCAGCAGCTTAGAGGGTTACAGGGGGCGGCCCTCTGGAAACACCATATATTTT. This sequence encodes CASSLEGYRGRPSGNTIYF.